Given below is one T cell receptor (beta chain) in context. This specimen comes from a study of radiotherapy plus CTLA-4 blockade in lung cancer. Profiling relied on immunoSEQ multiplex PCR, and the TCRdb table lists in-frame clones only, not all of them. There are approximately 77,000 clones in the sample; over 70% occur only once, and about 20% lies in the top ten. Trimming took 4 bases from V and 5 from J, leaving 9 bases between them. The V gene's germline CDR1 is SGHDT and CDR2 YYEEEE. The CDR3 sequence is 12 residues long. This TCR was sampled from a human donor with non-small cell lung cancer whose response to radiotherapy plus ipilimumab could not be evaluated. Some clones in this sample may be carry-over from other donors' samples. The sequencing used peripheral blood, collected from a patient treated with radiotherapy plus ipilimumab. The rearrangement uses TRBV5-6 and TRBJ1-1; D gene uncertain. For the CDR3, the DNA is TGTGCCAGCAGCCGCGGTGGGACTGAAGCTTTCTTT. This encodes CASSRGGTEAFF. Variable domain in full (rest from reference TRBV5-6 and TRBJ1-1): DAGVTQSPTHLIKTRGQQVTLRCSPKSGHDTVSWYQQALGQGPQFIFQYYEEEERQRGNFPDRFSGHQFPNYSSELNVNALLLGDSALYLCASSRGGTEAFFGQGTRLTVV.